These 27 T cell receptor beta chains were all obtained from the same sample, sequenced in a study of CD8 T cells in ankylosing spondylitis. TCRdb used MiXCR to reprocess the 5' RACE reads, holding one entry per CDR3 protein. The table includes around 770,000 distinct CDR3 sequences, around a fifth detected once. Regarding the study as a whole: A TCR beta motif made of several highly homologous variants seemed typical of ankylosing spondylitis blood.

No antigen has been identified for these receptors. The sample taken for sequencing was blood, either unsorted or a sorted T cell fraction (not recorded which). The receptor source for this set is a male donor with ankylosing spondylitis.

The chain links TRBV7-2 to TRBJ1-2, with 7 bases fitting TRBD1. This CDR3 spans 15 amino acids. Germline lookup yields CDR1 SGHTA and CDR2 FQGNSA. V shed 4 bases, J shed 4 bases, and the junction held 9 bases outside the gene matches. This CDR3 reads CASSSSGTASYGYTF. In DNA, the CDR3 is TGTGCCAGCAGCTCATCCGGGACAGCGAGCTATGGCTACACCTTC.

The V call is TRBV29-1, the J call TRBJ1-1; 7 nucleotides match TRBD1. This CDR3 region has 13 residues. Trimming at V came to 5 bases and at J to 2 bases, leaving 5 bases not matched to a gene. The germline gives CDR1 SQVTM, CDR2 ANQGSEA. The CDR3 region has the DNA TGCAGCGTTCCCGGGACAGTTAACACTGAAGCTTTCTTT. Translated, it gives CSVPGTVNTEAFF.

The table lists this clonotype with a few counts. V is TRBV5-1 and J is TRBJ2-2, with D unresolved. Germline values: CDR1 SGHRS, CDR2 YFSETQ. V was shortened by 4 bases and J by 7 bases, with 11 bases between the two germline ends. The CDR3 loop spans 13 amino acids. CDR3: CASSLWTDGELFF. CDR3 nucleotide sequence: TGCGCCAGCAGCCTTTGGACGGACGGGGAGCTGTTTTTT.

This clonotype was observed a few times. CDR3 coding DNA: TGTGCCAGCAGCTGGATTCGGGATGAGCAGTTCTTC. Its protein product is CASSWIRDEQFF. The J gene is TRBJ2-1, the V gene TRBV12-3 or TRBV12-4; D ambiguous. Trimming took off 6 bases at V and 8 bases at J, with 11 bases between the two ends. CDR3 size: 12 residues.

The V call is TRBV29-1, the J call TRBJ1-2, with TRBD1 matching over 7 bases. The CDR3 runs to 12 residues. Germline V CDR1 and CDR2: SQVTM, ANQGSEA. For the CDR3, the DNA is TGCAGTGCCAGGGGGGCGGCCTATGGCTACACCTTC. Amino acids: CSARGAAYGYTF.

This clonotype appeared a few times. The chain recombines TRBV5-1 with TRBJ1-4; maybe TRBD1 (6 bases). V was cut by 5 bases and J by 0 bases, with 11 bases left in between. Germline V gene lookup returns CDR1 SGHRS and CDR2 YFSETQ. There are 15 residues in the CDR3. Here the CDR3 reads CASRWDTTTNEKLFF. For the CDR3, the DNA is TGCGCCAGCAGATGGGACACAACAACTAATGAAAAACTGTTTTTT.

The sample holds a few counts of this clonotype. The rearrangement joins TRBV29-1 to TRBJ1-1; D is undetermined. V lost 4 bases to trimming and J lost 6 bases, with 12 bases between them. This CDR3 region has 12 residues. The germline V gene has CDR1 SQVTM and CDR2 ANQGSEA. The chain's CDR3 is CSVVTSQAEAFF. CDR3 DNA: TGCAGCGTTGTTACTTCCCAGGCTGAAGCTTTCTTT.

CDR3 region: CSARDLAGRYEQYF. The CDR3 DNA is TGCAGTGCTAGAGATCTAGCGGGACGCTACGAGCAGTACTTC. This sequence joins TRBV20-1 and TRBJ2-7; TRBD2 aligns across 9 bases. CDR1 and CDR2 from the germline V gene are DFQATT and SNEGSKA (reference sequence). The junction had 3 bases not matched to a gene; V was cut back by 0 bases and J by 3 bases. CDR3 length: 14 amino acids.

The CDR3 protein is CASKTGDYGYTF. The CDR3, as DNA: TGTGCCAGCAAGACAGGGGACTATGGCTACACCTTC. The rearrangement uses TRBV12-3 or TRBV12-4 and TRBJ1-2, with 8 bases that match TRBD1. V lost 7 bases, J lost 3 bases, and 1 base stayed unmatched. The CDR3 consists of 12 residues.

The chain uses TRBV12-3 or TRBV12-4 and TRBJ1-5; D is unresolved. The CDR3 has 14 amino acids. V lost 6 bases and J lost 9, with 18 bases in between. The CDR3 DNA sequence: TGTGCCAGCAGCGTAGCGAGGGCTCCGTGGCCCCAGCATTTT. Encoded protein: CASSVARAPWPQHF.

In DNA form, the CDR3 reads TGTGCCAGCAGTTGGGAAGCGGGACTAGCGAACACCGGGGAGCTGTTTTTT. Translating gives CASSWEAGLANTGELFF. V usage is TRBV27 and J usage is TRBJ2-2; 8 nucleotides align to TRBD2. The CDR3 runs to 17 residues. Germline V gives CDR1 MNHEY, CDR2 SMNVEV (reference sequence). V was clipped by 4 bases and J by 0 bases; unmatched bases: 7.

This rearrangement joins TRBV29-1 to TRBJ1-2; TRBD1 is a possible D gene (6 bases). The CDR3 consists of 14 residues. The germline V gene encodes CDR1 SQVTM and CDR2 ANQGSEA. V lost 5 bases and J 4 bases, leaving 17 bases between the germline ends. DNA for the CDR3: TGCAGCGTTCCTGGGACAAGCCATACCTATGGCTACACCTTC. As protein: CSVPGTSHTYGYTF.

The gene calls are TRBV7-2 and TRBJ2-3, with D uncertain. CDR1 is SGHTA and CDR2 is FQGNSA in the germline V gene. CDR3 size: 15 residues. The V gene lost 3 bases and the J gene lost 0 bases, with 10 bases spanning the gap. Written as DNA, the CDR3 is TGTGCCAGCAGCTTTCAGGTTATCAGCACAGATACGCAGTATTTT. It is translated as CASSFQVISTDTQYF.

J is TRBJ1-2 and V is TRBV5-1; D gene ambiguous. This CDR3 comprises 14 residues. V lost 1 base and J lost 4, with 11 bases in between. The germline V gene encodes CDR1 SGHRS and CDR2 YFSETQ. DNA of the CDR3: TGCGCCAGCAGCTTGCGGGAGACCGCCTATGGCTACACCTTC. This sequence encodes CASSLRETAYGYTF.

This clonotype was recorded a few times. V is TRBV5-5 and J is TRBJ1-1; D not resolved. V gave up 0 bases and J gave up 0 bases, with 12 bases separating them. Per germline, CDR1 SGHKS and CDR2 YYEKEE (reference sequence). This CDR3 has 16 residues. CDR3 in amino acids: CASSLAIGPLNTEAFF. In DNA form, the CDR3 reads TGTGCCAGCAGCTTGGCGATCGGGCCGTTGAACACTGAAGCTTTCTTT.

The V call is TRBV5-1, the J call TRBJ2-1; TRBD2 might be the D (6 bases). This CDR3 is 14 amino acids long. Germline V gene lookup returns CDR1 SGHRS and CDR2 YFSETQ. V was pared by 1 base and J by 9 bases, with 14 bases between. The DNA of the CDR3 is TGCGCCAGCAGCTTGTTCGGGGGTAGTGGTGAGCAGTTCTTC. It is translated as CASSLFGGSGEQFF.

DNA of the CDR3: TGTGCCAGCAGCTTAACCGGGAGCCCCGGGGATGAGCAGTTCTTC. Translated: CASSLTGSPGDEQFF. V gene TRBV7-3 combines with J gene TRBJ2-1, with D possibly being TRBD2 (6 bases). Trimming shortened V by 0 bases and J by 8 bases, and 14 bases separated the two germline ends. Germline V gene data show CDR1 as SGHTA and CDR2 as FQGTGA. CDR3 length equals 15 residues.

The gene calls are TRBV9 and TRBJ2-1, with 14 bases fitting TRBD2. Trimming cost V 3 bases and J 2 bases; bases outside gene matches: 10. Germline values: CDR1 SGDLS, CDR2 YYNGEE. This CDR3 has 19 residues. The CDR3 sequence is CASSAIGLAGGAAYNEQFF. The CDR3 DNA follows: TGTGCCAGCAGCGCGATAGGACTAGCGGGAGGCGCGGCCTACAATGAGCAGTTCTTC.

The table lists this clonotype with a few counts. The chain's CDR3 is CASGPGDYGYTF. The CDR3 bases are TGTGCCAGCGGGCCGGGGGATTATGGCTACACCTTC. V gene TRBV12-3 or TRBV12-4 combines with J gene TRBJ1-2; weak D call: TRBD1 (5 bases). The CDR3 is 12 amino acids. Between the trimmed V and J ends, which lost 8 bases and 5 bases, there was a span of 12 bases.

This clonotype was counted only a few times. This chain connects TRBV3-1 to TRBJ2-5; TRBD2 agrees at 7 bases. The junction had 13 bases not matched to a gene; V was cut back by 4 bases and J by 5 bases. The CDR3 is made up of 16 amino acids. Germline V gives CDR1 LGHDT, CDR2 YNNKEL (reference sequence). CDR3 nucleotide sequence: TGTGCCAGCAGCCGAGACCGTGCCCCCGGGAGGGAGACCCAGTACTTC. Protein product: CASSRDRAPGRETQYF.

The chain has TRBV7-2 and TRBJ2-1; 8 bases line up with TRBD2. Germline V CDR1 and CDR2: SGHTA, FQGNSA. The CDR3 is 16 amino acids. V lost 3 bases and J lost 7; bases outside the gene matches: 11. This CDR3 is CASSFRPGGSLNEQFF. In DNA, the CDR3 is TGTGCCAGCAGCTTCCGACCGGGGGGGTCGCTTAATGAGCAGTTCTTC.

The table lists this clonotype with many counts. This chain connects TRBV5-1 to TRBJ2-2; no firm D call. Trimming cost V 4 bases and J 4 bases, with 17 bases left between them. Germline CDR1 SGHRS, CDR2 YFSETQ. The CDR3 is 16 residues long. The CDR3 DNA is TGCGCCAGCAGCCTTCTGAGCCCTAAATCCACCGGGGAGCTGTTTTTT. It translates to CASSLLSPKSTGELFF.

This clonotype was counted ten times or more. CDR3 loop: CASSSRLLSYNEQFF. The CDR3 DNA reads TGCGCCAGCAGCTCTCGTCTACTATCCTACAATGAGCAGTTCTTC. The V call is TRBV5-1, the J call TRBJ2-1; unclear D gene. CDR1 and CDR2 from the germline V gene are SGHRS and YFSETQ. Trimming removed 3 bases from V and 1 base from J, with 11 bases in between. The CDR3 is 15 residues long.

V gene TRBV15 combines with J gene TRBJ1-6; tentatively, D is TRBD1 (5 bases). V lost 1 base, J lost 7 bases, and 14 bases lay in between. Germline CDR1 reads LNHNV; CDR2 reads YYDKDF (reference sequence). The CDR3 has 16 amino acids. This CDR3 reads CATSRAPTQGNSPLHF. DNA for the CDR3: TGTGCCACCAGCAGAGCCCCTACTCAGGGAAATTCACCCCTCCACTTT.

A few counts support this clonotype. The rearrangement uses TRBV20-1 and TRBJ2-2; D ambiguous. Germline CDR1 reads DFQATT; CDR2 reads SNEGSKA (reference sequence). V shed 0 bases and J shed 0 bases, with 11 bases lying between them. The CDR3 runs 16 residues. The CDR3: CSARDPQTANTGELFF. The CDR3, as DNA: TGCAGTGCTAGAGATCCCCAGACCGCGAACACCGGGGAGCTGTTTTTT.

CDR3 sequence: CASSYTFGEEQYF. The CDR3 nucleotides are TGTGCCAGCAGTTATACGTTCGGGGAAGAGCAGTACTTC. The chain uses TRBV6-6 and TRBJ2-7; TRBD2 is a possible D gene (5 bases). Trimming cost V 3 bases and J 7 bases, with 13 bases left between them. Germline CDR1 is MNHNY and CDR2 is SVGAGI (reference sequence). There are 13 residues in the CDR3.

The chain has TRBV27 and TRBJ1-6, with D uncertain. Germline lookup yields CDR1 MNHEY and CDR2 SMNVEV (reference sequence). The CDR3 consists of 16 residues. V shed 7 bases and J shed 5 bases, with 18 bases lying between them. In DNA, the CDR3 is TGTGCCAGCAAGGCCTTTGTAGGGATAGATAATTCACCCCTCCACTTT. It yields the protein CASKAFVGIDNSPLHF.